The 7 T cell receptor beta chains listed next were all sequenced from one sample in a study of cytomegalovirus exposure and HLA in healthy donors. Here immunoSEQ multiplex PCR was the method, and the copy in TCRdb shows in-frame clones only, minus some. There are approximately 260,000 clones in the sample; more than 75% occur only once, and 0.95% to 1.5% lies in the top ten. Input material: PBMCs. All receptors derive from a woman aged 25-40 years in good health and CMV-seropositive.

The chain employs TRBV5-4 and TRBJ1-4, with 8 bases matching TRBD1. Unmatched junction bases numbered 8, after V lost 3 bases and J lost 4 bases. In germline, CDR1 is SGHNT, CDR2 YYREEE (reference sequence). The CDR3 totals 16 residues. CDR3 sequence: CASSSLGDRNNEKLFF. CDR3 nucleotide sequence: TGTGCCAGCAGCTCCCTGGGGGACAGGAATAATGAAAAACTGTTTTTT.

As to this clone: The sample contains more than one DNA sequence encoding this CDR3. This chain joins TRBV27 and TRBJ1-1; weak D call: TRBD1 (6 bases). Germline CDR1 and CDR2: MNHEY and SMNVEV (reference sequence). Trimming removed 5 bases at V and 6 bases at J, with 13 bases between. There are 13 residues in the CDR3. The CDR3 bases are TGTGCCAGCAGTGCAACAGGGTTGTCTGAAGCTTTCTTT. This translates into CASSATGLSEAFF.

The rearrangement joins TRBV25-1 to TRBJ2-7; the match to TRBD1 covers 9 bases. With V trimmed by 0 bases and J by 4 bases, 4 bases remained unmatched. The CDR3 loop spans 15 amino acids. CDR1 is MGHDK, CDR2 SYGVNS, per germline. In nucleotides, the CDR3 is TGTGCCAGCAGTGAATATAAGGGACAGGGTTACGAGCAGTACTTC. As protein: CASSEYKGQGYEQYF.

The chain links TRBV7-9 to TRBJ2-1; 14 bases line up with TRBD2. CDR3 length: 15 residues. Germline V gene sequence: CDR1 SEHNR, CDR2 FQNEAQ (reference sequence). V lost 5 bases and J lost 12; bases outside the gene matches: 9. Here the CDR3 reads CASSPGTSGSRGQFF. CDR3 DNA sequence: TGTGCCAGCAGCCCCGGGACTAGCGGGAGCAGGGGGCAGTTCTTC.

The chain couples TRBV5-6 to TRBJ1-1; tentative D call: TRBD1 (6 bases). Germline V gene data show CDR1 as SGHDT and CDR2 as YYEEEE. The CDR3 consists of 15 residues. V lost 4 bases to trimming and J lost 0 bases, with 13 bases between them. The CDR3 sequence: CASSLNRVMNTEAFF. CDR3 sequence (DNA): TGTGCCAGCAGCCTGAACAGGGTAATGAACACTGAAGCTTTCTTT.

The chain's CDR3 is CASSERDKPNYGYTF. The DNA of the CDR3 is TGTGCCAGCAGCGAACGGGACAAACCTAACTATGGCTACACCTTC. The chain recombines TRBV6-1 with TRBJ1-2, with D possibly TRBD1 on 6 matching bases. The CDR3 is 15 amino acids. Trimming stripped 6 bases from V and 0 bases from J, with 14 bases between. Germline values: CDR1 MNHNS, CDR2 SASEGT.

This chain connects TRBV18 to TRBJ2-2; unclear D gene. CDR1 is KGHSH, CDR2 LQKENI, per germline. Trimming left V 6 bases short and J 1 base short, with 3 bases between. CDR3 length: 12 residues. The CDR3 is CASSKNTGELFF. DNA of the CDR3: TGTGCCAGCTCCAAGAACACCGGGGAGCTGTTTTTT.